This TCR beta chain derives from a study of identical twins. This clonotype was observed many times. Its antigen is unknown. The authors used template switching to add a universal primer site and gave cDNA unique molecular identifiers. TCRdb ran MiXCR on the 5' RACE reads and lists one entry per CDR3 protein. The repertoire includes around 290,000 distinct CDR3 sequences, nearly 9.5% of them detected once, and approximately 6.5% sits in the top ten. The CDR3 consists of 14 residues. V lost 0 bases, J lost 1 base, and 10 bases lay in between. Germline CDR1 SQVTM, CDR2 ANQGSEA. Study findings and constraints: Out-of-frame alpha sequences shared between twins exhibited an excess of low generation probability. Interpretation of the results relied on cross-sectional statistical analysis and not on following the same donors.

The same data also contributed to another study, on yellow fever vaccine responses in identical twins.

The specimen sequenced was CD8+ T cells sorted from blood. V gene TRBV29-1 combines with J gene TRBJ2-7, with D unresolved. The sequence came from a young woman in good health. As DNA, the CDR3 is TGCAGCGTTGAAGAAGATGGATTATCCTACGAGCAGTACTTC. Translated: CSVEEDGLSYEQYF.